One sample yielded the 18 T cell receptor beta chains listed below, sequenced in a study of shared clonotypes between healthy human individuals. Only in-frame clones appear in the TCRdb table, and some are missing; sequencing was by immunoSEQ multiplex PCR. The table has 450,000 to 700,000 clones, nearly 97% seen once. Selected positively for CCR7 and CD45RO-negative, naive CD8 cells excluded terminally differentiated effector memory CD45RA+ cells. Sequenced input: naive CD8+ T cells sorted from blood. The receptors shown here come from a woman under 40 in good health.

The V gene is TRBV28, the J gene TRBJ2-5; TRBD1 is a possible D gene (6 bases). Germline V CDR1 and CDR2: MDHEN, SYDVKM. This CDR3 is built from 14 residues. Trimming shortened V by 2 bases and J by 4 bases, and 11 bases separated the two germline ends. As DNA, the CDR3 is TGTGCCAGCAGTTTAGGGGGCGCGGGAGAGACCCAGTACTTC. This translates into CASSLGGAGETQYF.

Remarks on this clone: Other DNA sequences in the same sample also yield this CDR3. This rearrangement joins TRBV9 to TRBJ2-1; D is unresolved. In germline, CDR1 is SGDLS, CDR2 YYNGEE. V lost 0 bases and J 0 bases, leaving 7 bases between the germline ends. The CDR3 spans 15 residues. The CDR3, as DNA: TGTGCCAGCAGCGTAGCGGGTACCTCCTACAATGAGCAGTTCTTC. Residues: CASSVAGTSYNEQFF.

This chain joins TRBV28 and TRBJ1-2; 7 bases are a match to TRBD1. The CDR3 contains 14 residues. Germline-derived CDR1 and CDR2 are MDHEN and SYDVKM. V lost 4 bases and J lost 4; bases outside the gene matches: 6. The CDR3 spells CASSWDSLSYGYTF. Written as DNA, the CDR3 is TGTGCCAGCAGTTGGGACAGTTTGTCCTATGGCTACACCTTC.

The chain employs TRBV6-5 and TRBJ1-2; a weak D match, TRBD1 (6 bases). The CDR3 is 13 amino acids. The germline gives CDR1 MNHEY, CDR2 SVGAGI. V gave up 4 bases and J gave up 4 bases, with 10 bases separating them. CDR3 coding DNA: TGTGCCAGCAGTTTGGGAGGGGGCTATGGCTACACCTTC. This sequence encodes CASSLGGGYGYTF.

CDR3 nucleotides: TGTGCCAGCAGCTTGGGACCCATGGGGGAGCAGTACTTC. Protein product: CASSLGPMGEQYF. The chain combines TRBV5-6 with TRBJ2-7, with D unresolved. Trimming took off 0 bases at V and 7 bases at J, with 11 bases between the two ends. The CDR3 spans 13 residues. CDR1 is SGHDT, CDR2 YYEEEE, per germline.

The chain links TRBV29-1 to TRBJ2-1, with 10 bases aligning to TRBD2. Per the germline V gene, CDR1 is SQVTM and CDR2 is ANQGSEA. The V segment lost 7 bases and the J segment 9 bases; nucleotides outside the gene matches: 9. CDR3 size: 13 residues. The CDR3 DNA follows: TGCAGCGGGACTAGCGGACCCCCGGCTGAGCAGTTCTTC. Amino acid sequence: CSGTSGPPAEQFF.

This chain uses TRBV5-6 with TRBJ1-4; the D gene is possibly TRBD1 (6 bases). The V end was cut by 4 bases, the J end by 8 bases, with 18 bases between. Germline V lookup: CDR1 SGHDT, CDR2 YYEEEE. This CDR3 comprises 15 residues. The CDR3 region is CASSGDSGVSEKLFF. DNA for the CDR3: TGTGCCAGCAGCGGAGACTCAGGGGTTTCAGAAAAACTGTTTTTT.

This CDR3 is CASRIRAVGDGYTF. CDR3 in DNA: TGTGCCAGCAGAATTAGGGCCGTGGGAGATGGCTACACCTTC. The genes are TRBV28 and TRBJ1-2; no firm D call. The length of the CDR3 is 14 residues. The germline V gene encodes CDR1 MDHEN and CDR2 SYDVKM. Trimming pared 6 bases from V and 6 bases from J, leaving 17 bases between.

Comments on this clone: The identical CDR3 is also encoded by other nucleotide sequences in the sample. This chain joins TRBV19 and TRBJ1-1; D gene unclear. Trimming took 3 bases from V and 0 from J, leaving 11 bases between them. This CDR3 contains 15 residues. Germline CDR1 LNHDA, CDR2 SQIVND (reference sequence). In nucleotides, the CDR3 is TGTGCCAGTAGTATTGAGGAGGGCTTGAACACTGAAGCTTTCTTT. It yields the protein CASSIEEGLNTEAFF.

This clone showed up just once. The rearrangement uses TRBV4-1 and TRBJ1-4; TRBD1 aligns across 7 bases. From germline, CDR1 is MGHRA and CDR2 YSYEKL. V lost 8 bases, J lost 5 bases, and 5 bases stayed unmatched. This CDR3 has 13 residues. The CDR3 nucleotides read TGCGCCAGCCGGGACAGTTTGAATGAAAAACTGTTTTTT. It is translated as CASRDSLNEKLFF.

This chain links TRBV4-1 with TRBJ2-3; D is unresolved. This CDR3 spans 17 amino acids. CDR1 MGHRA and CDR2 YSYEKL come from the germline V gene. The V end lost 3 bases, the J end lost 3 bases, and 19 bases lay between the germline ends. CDR3 sequence (DNA): TGCGCCAGCAGCCAGGGCCCTCGGGCGACCGGAACAGATACGCAGTATTTT. This translates into CASSQGPRATGTDTQYF.

The rearrangement joins TRBV27 to TRBJ2-5; 8 bases line up with TRBD1. The end of the DNA is better explained by TRBJ2-7, so the J call may be wrong. Germline V gene lookup returns CDR1 MNHEY and CDR2 SMNVEV (reference sequence). CDR3 length equals 14 residues. The CDR3 protein is CASTEAGGPYEQYF. CDR3 in DNA: TGTGCCAGCACTGAGGCAGGGGGCCCCTACGAGCAGTACTTC.

This clone was observed a single time. J is TRBJ1-1 and V is TRBV29-1; 8 bases map to TRBD1. The J segment lost 6 bases and the V segment lost 6 bases, leaving 9 bases of the junction unmatched. Germline CDR1 and CDR2: SQVTM and ANQGSEA. The CDR3 sequence is 13 residues long. The CDR3 protein is CSVRTGLYSEAFF. CDR3 coding DNA: TGCAGCGTAAGGACAGGGCTTTACTCTGAAGCTTTCTTT.

The gene calls are TRBV19 and TRBJ1-2; no clear D gene. The CDR3 has 16 residues. Between the trimmed V and J ends, which lost 3 bases and 6 bases, there was a span of 20 bases. Germline values: CDR1 LNHDA, CDR2 SQIVND (reference sequence). The CDR3 region has the DNA TGTGCCAGTAGTATCCCCGCCTGGCGACCCCTTCATGGCTACACCTTC. Amino acid sequence: CASSIPAWRPLHGYTF.

The V call is TRBV12-5, the J call TRBJ2-1; TRBD2 matches 8 bases. Germline trimming cut 6 bases from V and 5 bases from J; bases unmatched to any gene: 9. CDR1 and CDR2 (germline): LGHNT, FRNRAP. The CDR3 length is 15 residues. The CDR3: CASGPHGLAHNEQFF. Written as DNA, the CDR3 is TGTGCTAGTGGCCCACACGGACTAGCACACAATGAGCAGTTCTTC. The full variable domain, completed using reference TRBV12-5 and TRBJ2-1, is DARVTQTPRHKVTEMGQEVTMRCQPILGHNTVFWYRQTMMQGLELLAYFRNRAPLDDSGMPKDRFSAEMPDATLATLKIQPSEPRDSAVYFCASGPHGLAHNEQFFGPGTRLTVL.

The chain links TRBV5-6 to TRBJ2-5; 14 positions match TRBD2. With V trimmed by 4 bases and J by 4 bases, 9 bases remained unmatched. Germline CDR1 and CDR2: SGHDT and YYEEEE. The CDR3 extends over 17 amino acids. The CDR3 coding sequence is TGTGCCAGCAGCCCCGGGACTAGCGGGAGTGTTCTAGAGACCCAGTACTTC. Translating it yields CASSPGTSGSVLETQYF.

The chain uses TRBV2 and TRBJ1-5; D not certain. The CDR3 loop spans 13 amino acids. Germline-derived CDR1 and CDR2 are SNHLY and FYNNEI. Trimming pared 3 bases from V and 4 bases from J, leaving 7 bases between. The CDR3 nucleotides are TGTGCCAGCAGTGACTCGGGGAATCAGCCCCAGCATTTT. Amino acids: CASSDSGNQPQHF.

This clone was recorded only once. The rearrangement links TRBV10-3 to TRBJ2-7; 11 nucleotides match TRBD2. The germline V gene encodes CDR1 ENHRY and CDR2 SYGVKD. With V trimmed by 2 bases and J by 4 bases, 7 bases remained unmatched. CDR3 size: 16 residues. The CDR3 here is CAISEPLAGGVYEQYF. The CDR3 region has the DNA TGTGCCATCAGTGAGCCCTTAGCGGGAGGGGTGTACGAGCAGTACTTC.